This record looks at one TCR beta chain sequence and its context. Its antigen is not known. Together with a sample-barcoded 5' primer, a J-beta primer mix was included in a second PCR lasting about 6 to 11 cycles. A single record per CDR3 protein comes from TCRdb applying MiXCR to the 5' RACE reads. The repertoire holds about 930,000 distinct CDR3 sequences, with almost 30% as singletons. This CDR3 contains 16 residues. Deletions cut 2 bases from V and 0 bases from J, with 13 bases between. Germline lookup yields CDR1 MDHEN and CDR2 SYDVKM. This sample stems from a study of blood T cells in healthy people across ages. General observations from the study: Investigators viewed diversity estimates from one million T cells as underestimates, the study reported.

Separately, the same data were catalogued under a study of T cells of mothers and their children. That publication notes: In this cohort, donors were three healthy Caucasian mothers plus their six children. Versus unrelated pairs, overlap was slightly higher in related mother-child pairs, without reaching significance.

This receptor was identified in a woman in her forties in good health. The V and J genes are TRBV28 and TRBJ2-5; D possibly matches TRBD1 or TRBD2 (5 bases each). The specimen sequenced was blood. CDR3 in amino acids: CASSLITGTYQETQYF. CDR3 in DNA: TGTGCCAGCAGTTTAATTACGGGGACCTACCAAGAGACCCAGTACTTC.